This T cell receptor (beta chain) came from a study of blood T cell repertoires in COVID-19. Study at large: There were acute and convalescent COVID-19 samples, and they came from the United States, Italy and Spain. PBMCs, B-cell-depleted T cells, or T cells were the source of the cDNA or gDNA that made up the material.

Using immunoSEQ multiplex PCR, the repertoire was profiled, and TCRdb retains in-frame clones only, with some absent. The table records approximately 240,000 clones, around 82% of them present only once. This TCR derives from a woman older than 75 with active or convalescent COVID-19. Source material: peripheral blood.

Here the CDR3 DNA reads TGTGCCAGCAGCGTGAGTAGCGGGGCCTACAATGAGCAGTTCTTC. Translation: CASSVSSGAYNEQFF. The chain couples TRBV9 to TRBJ2-1; TRBD2 matches at 8 bases. Trimming removed 2 bases from V and 2 bases from J; junction bases left unmatched: 3. CDR3 length: 15 residues. Germline CDR1 and CDR2: SGDLS and YYNGEE.